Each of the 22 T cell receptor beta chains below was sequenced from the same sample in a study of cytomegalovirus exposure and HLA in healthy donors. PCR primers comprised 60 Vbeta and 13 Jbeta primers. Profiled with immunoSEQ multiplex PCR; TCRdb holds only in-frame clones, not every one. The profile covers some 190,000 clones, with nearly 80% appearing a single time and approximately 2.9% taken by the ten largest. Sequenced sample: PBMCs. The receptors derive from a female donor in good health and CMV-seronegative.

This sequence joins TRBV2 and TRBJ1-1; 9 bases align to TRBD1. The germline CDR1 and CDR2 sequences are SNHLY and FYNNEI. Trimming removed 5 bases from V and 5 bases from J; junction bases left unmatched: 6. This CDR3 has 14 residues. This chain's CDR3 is CASSSQGAGTEAFF. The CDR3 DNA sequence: TGTGCCAGCAGTTCACAGGGGGCGGGAACTGAAGCTTTCTTT.

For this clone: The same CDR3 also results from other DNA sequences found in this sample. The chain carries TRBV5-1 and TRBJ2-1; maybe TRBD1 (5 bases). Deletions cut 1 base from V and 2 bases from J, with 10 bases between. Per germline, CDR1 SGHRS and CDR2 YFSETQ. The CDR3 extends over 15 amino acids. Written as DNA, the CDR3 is TGCGCCAGCAGCTTGAGCCAGGGCACCTACAATGAGCAGTTCTTC. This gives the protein CASSLSQGTYNEQFF.

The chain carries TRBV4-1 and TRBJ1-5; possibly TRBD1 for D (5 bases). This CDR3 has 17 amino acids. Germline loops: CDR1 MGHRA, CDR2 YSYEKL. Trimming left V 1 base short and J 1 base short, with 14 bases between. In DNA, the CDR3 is TGCGCCAGCAGCCAAGTCCCAGGGCGATCGAGCAATCAGCCCCAGCATTTT. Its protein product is CASSQVPGRSSNQPQHF.

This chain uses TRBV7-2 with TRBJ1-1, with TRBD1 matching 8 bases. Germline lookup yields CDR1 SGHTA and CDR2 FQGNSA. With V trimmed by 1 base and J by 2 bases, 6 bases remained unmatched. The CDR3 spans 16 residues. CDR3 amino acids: CASSLGDRLRNTEAFF. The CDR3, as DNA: TGTGCCAGCAGCTTAGGGGACAGGCTCCGAAACACTGAAGCTTTCTTT.

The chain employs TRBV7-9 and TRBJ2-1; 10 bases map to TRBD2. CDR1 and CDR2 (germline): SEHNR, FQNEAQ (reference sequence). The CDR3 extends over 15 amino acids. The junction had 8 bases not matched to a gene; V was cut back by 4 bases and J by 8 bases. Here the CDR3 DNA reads TGTGCCAGCAGCTCTACTAGCGGGACCCCCGATGAGCAGTTCTTC. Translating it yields CASSSTSGTPDEQFF.

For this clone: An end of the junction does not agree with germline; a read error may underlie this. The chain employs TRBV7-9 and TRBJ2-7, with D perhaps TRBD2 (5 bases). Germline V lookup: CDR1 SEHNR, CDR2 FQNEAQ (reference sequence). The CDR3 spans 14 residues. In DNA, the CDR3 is TGTTCCAGCAGCTTCTCAGCGGTTTCCTACGAGCAGTACTTC. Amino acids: CSSSFSAVSYEQYF.

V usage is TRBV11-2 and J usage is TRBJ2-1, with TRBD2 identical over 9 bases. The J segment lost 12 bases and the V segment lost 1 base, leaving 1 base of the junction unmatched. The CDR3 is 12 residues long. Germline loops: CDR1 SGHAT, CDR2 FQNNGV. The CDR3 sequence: CASSLGGRGQFF. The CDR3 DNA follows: TGTGCCAGCAGCTTAGGCGGGAGGGGGCAGTTCTTC.

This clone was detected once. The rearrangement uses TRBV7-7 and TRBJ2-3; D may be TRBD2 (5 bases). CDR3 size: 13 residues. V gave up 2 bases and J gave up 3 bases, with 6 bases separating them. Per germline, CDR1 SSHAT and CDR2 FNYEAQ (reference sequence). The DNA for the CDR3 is TGTGCCAGCAGCTTACCGGGGACAGATACGCAGTATTTT. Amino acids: CASSLPGTDTQYF.

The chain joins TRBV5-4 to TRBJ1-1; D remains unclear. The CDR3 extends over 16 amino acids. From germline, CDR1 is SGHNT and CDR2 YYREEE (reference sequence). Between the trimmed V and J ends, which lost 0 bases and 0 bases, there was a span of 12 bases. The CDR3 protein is CASSLAASYMNTEAFF. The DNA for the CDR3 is TGTGCCAGCAGCTTGGCTGCATCTTACATGAACACTGAAGCTTTCTTT.

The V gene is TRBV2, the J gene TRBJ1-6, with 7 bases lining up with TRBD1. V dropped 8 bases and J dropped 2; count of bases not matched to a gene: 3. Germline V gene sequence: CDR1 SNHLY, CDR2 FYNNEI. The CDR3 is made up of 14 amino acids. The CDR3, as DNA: TGTGCCAGCGACAGGGACACCTATAATTCACCCCTCCACTTT. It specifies CASDRDTYNSPLHF.

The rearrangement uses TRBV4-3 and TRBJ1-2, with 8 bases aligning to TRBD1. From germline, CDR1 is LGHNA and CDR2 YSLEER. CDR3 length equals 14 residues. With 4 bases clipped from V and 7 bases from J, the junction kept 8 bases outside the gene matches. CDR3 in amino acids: CASSPTGVSRGYTF. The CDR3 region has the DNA TGCGCCAGCAGCCCGACAGGGGTTTCGCGTGGCTACACCTTC.

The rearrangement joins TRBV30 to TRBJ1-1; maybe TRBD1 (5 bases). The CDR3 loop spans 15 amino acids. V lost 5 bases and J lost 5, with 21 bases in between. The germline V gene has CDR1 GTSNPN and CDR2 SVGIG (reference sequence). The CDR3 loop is CAWAEPLRVETEAFF. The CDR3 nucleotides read TGTGCCTGGGCCGAACCTCTCAGGGTCGAGACTGAAGCTTTCTTT.

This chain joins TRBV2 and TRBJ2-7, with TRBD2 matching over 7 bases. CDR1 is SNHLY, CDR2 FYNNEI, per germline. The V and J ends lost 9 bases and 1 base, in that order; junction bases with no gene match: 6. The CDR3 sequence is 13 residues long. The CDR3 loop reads CARRLAASYEQYF. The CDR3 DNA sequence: TGTGCCAGGAGGCTAGCGGCTTCCTACGAGCAGTACTTC.

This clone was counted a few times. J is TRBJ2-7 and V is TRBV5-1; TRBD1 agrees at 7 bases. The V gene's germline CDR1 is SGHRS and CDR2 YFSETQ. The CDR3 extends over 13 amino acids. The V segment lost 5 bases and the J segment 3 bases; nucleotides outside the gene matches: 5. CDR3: CASRRAGGYEQYF. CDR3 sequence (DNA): TGCGCCAGCAGGAGGGCAGGGGGCTACGAGCAGTACTTC.

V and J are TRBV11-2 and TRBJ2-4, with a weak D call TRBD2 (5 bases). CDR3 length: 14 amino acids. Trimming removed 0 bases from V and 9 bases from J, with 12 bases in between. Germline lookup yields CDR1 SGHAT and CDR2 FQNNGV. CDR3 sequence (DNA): TGTGCCAGCAGCTTAGATCCGGGTCGGGGCATTCAGTACTTC. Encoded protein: CASSLDPGRGIQYF.

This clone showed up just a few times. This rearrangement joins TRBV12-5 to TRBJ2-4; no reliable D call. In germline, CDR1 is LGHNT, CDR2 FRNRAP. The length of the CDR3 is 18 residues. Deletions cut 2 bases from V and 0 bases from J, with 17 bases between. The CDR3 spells CASGLFSPGNLAKNIQYF. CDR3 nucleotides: TGTGCTAGTGGTTTGTTCTCACCAGGAAACTTAGCCAAAAACATTCAGTACTTC.

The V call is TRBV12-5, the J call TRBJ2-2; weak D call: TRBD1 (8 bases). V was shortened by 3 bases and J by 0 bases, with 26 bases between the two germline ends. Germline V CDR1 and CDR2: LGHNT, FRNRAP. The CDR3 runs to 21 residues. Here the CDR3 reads CASGFRQAGQVRTANTGELFF. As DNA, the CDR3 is TGTGCTAGTGGTTTCCGACAAGCGGGACAGGTACGTACCGCGAACACCGGGGAGCTGTTTTTT.

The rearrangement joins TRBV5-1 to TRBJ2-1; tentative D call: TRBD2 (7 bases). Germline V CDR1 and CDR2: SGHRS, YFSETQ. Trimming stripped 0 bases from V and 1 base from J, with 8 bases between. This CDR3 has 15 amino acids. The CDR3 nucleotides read TGCGCCAGCAGCTTGGAGGGGGGGTCCTACAATGAGCAGTTCTTC. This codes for CASSLEGGSYNEQFF.

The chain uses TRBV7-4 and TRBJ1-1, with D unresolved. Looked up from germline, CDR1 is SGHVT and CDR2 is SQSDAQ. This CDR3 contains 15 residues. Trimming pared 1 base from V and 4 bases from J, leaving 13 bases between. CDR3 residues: CASSLGGSWSTEAFF. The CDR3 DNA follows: TGTGCCAGCAGCTTAGGTGGATCTTGGAGCACTGAAGCTTTCTTT.

CDR3 residues: CASSLGVGGSQGEQFF. The CDR3 bases are TGTGCCAGCAGCTTAGGGGTTGGCGGGAGCCAGGGTGAGCAGTTCTTC. The gene calls are TRBV7-3 and TRBJ2-1, with 7 nucleotides matching TRBD2. J lost 9 bases, V lost 2 bases, and 13 bases had no gene match. The CDR3 length is 16 residues. Germline lookup yields CDR1 SGHTA and CDR2 FQGTGA.

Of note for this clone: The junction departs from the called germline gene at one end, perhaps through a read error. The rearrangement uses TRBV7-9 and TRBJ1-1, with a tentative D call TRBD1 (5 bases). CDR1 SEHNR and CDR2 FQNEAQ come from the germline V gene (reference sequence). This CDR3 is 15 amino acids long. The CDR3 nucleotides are TGTTCCAGCAGCCGGACATCCCCAGGACACACTGAAGCTTTCTTT. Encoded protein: CSSSRTSPGHTEAFF.

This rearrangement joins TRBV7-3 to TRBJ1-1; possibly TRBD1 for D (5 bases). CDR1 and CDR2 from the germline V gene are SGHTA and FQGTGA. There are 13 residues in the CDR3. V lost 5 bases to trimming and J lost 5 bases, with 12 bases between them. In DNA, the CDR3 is TGTGCCAGCAGCCAGACGACAGAAACTGAAGCTTTCTTT. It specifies CASSQTTETEAFF.